One sample yielded the 18 T cell receptor beta chains listed below, sequenced in a study of vaccination effects on CD4 cells after COVID-19. After expansion with viral peptide pools in the ViraFEST assay, antigen-specific CD4+ T cells were sequenced. Having been cultured for roughly 11 days, the cells underwent CD4+ T cell isolation. Each participant was given two doses of one vaccine (BNT162b2 or mRNA-1273). Their antigens are not known. Profiled with immunoSEQ multiplex PCR; TCRdb holds only in-frame clones, not every one. The sample includes 55,000 to 70,000 clones, around four fifths of them seen just once. Sequenced material: CD4+ T cells from PBMCs cultured with HCoV-OC43 spike peptides, taken after COVID-19 vaccination. Indicated subset: HCoV-OC43 spike overlapping peptide pool stimulation. These TCRs come from a human donor who received a COVID-19 vaccine.

The J gene is TRBJ2-2, the V gene TRBV19; 10 bases align to TRBD2. The CDR3 runs 18 residues. Losses at the gene ends were 6 bases for V and 6 bases for J; bases not matched to a gene: 16. The germline gives CDR1 LNHDA, CDR2 SQIVND (reference sequence). CDR3 protein: CASRGPPLAGGPPGELFF. CDR3 in DNA: TGTGCCAGTAGGGGTCCCCCTTTAGCGGGGGGTCCCCCCGGGGAGCTGTTTTTT. Full variable domain (missing parts from reference TRBV19 and TRBJ2-2): DGGITQSPKYLFRKEGQNVTLSCEQNLNHDAMYWYRQDPGQGLRLIYYSQIVNDFQKGDIAEGYSVSREKKESFPLTVTSAQKNPTAFYLCASRGPPLAGGPPGELFFGEGSRLTVL.

The V and J genes are TRBV5-1 and TRBJ2-1; 8 nucleotides align to TRBD1. Germline assignment: CDR1 SGHRS and CDR2 YFSETQ. The CDR3 loop spans 14 amino acids. The trim removed 4 bases at V and 8 bases at J, leaving 8 bases unmatched. The chain's CDR3 is CASSRGQGEDEQFF. DNA of the CDR3: TGCGCCAGCAGCCGCGGACAGGGTGAGGATGAGCAGTTCTTC.

V and J are TRBV2 and TRBJ2-6; D not certain. Trimming removed 2 bases at V and 0 bases at J, with 2 bases between. The length of the CDR3 is 14 residues. Per germline, CDR1 SNHLY and CDR2 FYNNEI. The CDR3 DNA is TGTGCCAGCAGTGAATCCTCTGGGGCCAACGTCCTGACTTTC. This sequence encodes CASSESSGANVLTF. Looking up the rest from reference TRBV2 and TRBJ2-6 gives the full variable domain: EPEVTQTPSHQVTQMGQEVILRCVPISNHLYFYWYRQILGQKVEFLVSFYNNEISEKSEIFDDQFSVERPDGSNFTLKIRSTKLEDSAMYFCASSESSGANVLTFGAGSRLTVL.

The chain links TRBV10-3 to TRBJ1-5, with D perhaps TRBD1 (5 bases). Looked up from germline, CDR1 is ENHRY and CDR2 is SYGVKD. V lost 2 bases and J lost 5, with 13 bases in between. The CDR3 contains 15 residues. The CDR3 coding sequence is TGTGCCATCAGTGAGCGGGCGGGGGGTGATCAGCCCCAGCATTTT. Amino acid sequence: CAISERAGGDQPQHF.

The chain joins TRBV5-4 to TRBJ2-3; a weak D match, TRBD1 (5 bases). V gave up 3 bases and J gave up 1 base, with 9 bases separating them. This CDR3 is built from 14 residues. Looked up from germline, CDR1 is SGHNT and CDR2 is YYREEE (reference sequence). CDR3 loop: CASSSQGGTDTQYF. The CDR3 DNA follows: TGTGCCAGCAGCTCCCAAGGGGGCACAGATACGCAGTATTTT.

This clone appeared a few times. The chain combines TRBV15 with TRBJ1-6, with TRBD1 matching 8 bases. V lost 11 bases to trimming and J lost 13 bases; unmatched junction nucleotides: 16. The germline V gene encodes CDR1 LNHNV and CDR2 YYDKDF (reference sequence). The length of the CDR3 is 14 residues. CDR3 sequence: CAAPIGTGPSPLHF. As DNA, the CDR3 is TGTGCCGCACCGATAGGGACAGGCCCCTCGCCCCTCCACTTT.

The chain couples TRBV19 to TRBJ1-3; 10 nucleotides match TRBD1. The ends lost 3 bases at V and 2 bases at J; junction bases unmatched: 13. There are 19 residues in the CDR3. CDR1 is LNHDA and CDR2 is SQIVND in the germline V gene (reference sequence). This CDR3 reads CASSITRDRGELTGNTIYF. Written as DNA, the CDR3 is TGTGCCAGTAGTATTACAAGGGACAGGGGCGAACTTACTGGAAACACCATATATTTT.

This clone was detected once. As DNA, the CDR3 is TGTGCCAGCAACGATGGGGTGGATACGCAGTATTTT. Translated, it gives CASNDGVDTQYF. The chain recombines TRBV2 with TRBJ2-3; D gene unclear. Trimming removed 7 bases at V and 6 bases at J, with 11 bases between. CDR1 is SNHLY, CDR2 FYNNEI, per germline. The length of the CDR3 is 12 residues.

CDR3 region: CASSPGTGNQPQHF. The CDR3 bases are TGTGCCAGCAGTCCCGGGACAGGCAATCAGCCCCAGCATTTT. The gene calls are TRBV6-5 and TRBJ1-5, with 7 positions matching TRBD1. The CDR3 has 14 residues. The V gene's germline CDR1 is MNHEY and CDR2 SVGAGI. V was clipped by 5 bases and J by 2 bases; unmatched bases: 3.

This sequence joins TRBV2 and TRBJ1-6; no firm D call. The ends were cut back, 6 bases at V and 5 bases at J, with 11 bases in the middle. The germline CDR1 and CDR2 sequences are SNHLY and FYNNEI. CDR3 length: 14 amino acids. The CDR3 here is CASREDGDNSPLHF. The CDR3, as DNA: TGTGCCAGCAGGGAGGACGGAGATAATTCACCCCTCCACTTT.

The chain links TRBV7-8 to TRBJ2-7, with a possible D match to TRBD2 (5 bases). Deletions cut 1 base from V and 3 bases from J, with 13 bases between. The CDR3 totals 15 residues. Germline CDR1 and CDR2: SGHVS and FQNEAQ. The CDR3, as DNA: TGTGCCAGCAGCTTAGTTTCGGGATGGGGCTACGAGCAGTACGTC. The encoded protein is CASSLVSGWGYEQYV.

The chain has TRBV24-1 and TRBJ2-1; D not resolved. This CDR3 has 16 residues. Per germline, CDR1 KGHDR and CDR2 SFDVKD. V lost 3 bases to trimming and J lost 3 bases, with 14 bases between them. The CDR3 reads CATSDGSGFYYNEQFF. The CDR3, as DNA: TGTGCCACCAGTGATGGGTCAGGTTTTTACTACAATGAGCAGTTCTTC.

This clone appeared a few times. This chain links TRBV2 with TRBJ2-3, with D hard to call. CDR3 size: 11 residues. The germline V and J ends were trimmed by 3 bases and 4 bases, with 2 bases remaining between them. Per germline, CDR1 SNHLY and CDR2 FYNNEI. The CDR3 DNA is TGTGCCAGCAGTGACTCAGATACGCAGTATTTT. The encoded protein is CASSDSDTQYF. The full variable domain, rest sourced from reference TRBV2 and TRBJ2-3, is EPEVTQTPSHQVTQMGQEVILRCVPISNHLYFYWYRQILGQKVEFLVSFYNNEISEKSEIFDDQFSVERPDGSNFTLKIRSTKLEDSAMYFCASSDSDTQYFGPGTRLTVL.

This chain joins TRBV14 and TRBJ2-5, with 10 bases that match TRBD2. J lost 1 base, V lost 1 base, and 3 bases had no gene match. This CDR3 region has 16 residues. Germline V CDR1 and CDR2: SGHDN, FVKESK. DNA of the CDR3: TGTGCCAGCAGCCAAGGTCTAGCGGGGGTCCAAGAGACCCAGTACTTC. Protein product: CASSQGLAGVQETQYF.

As for this clone: The identical CDR3 is also encoded by other nucleotide sequences in the sample. This sequence joins TRBV18 and TRBJ1-1; D is ambiguous. The germline gives CDR1 KGHSH, CDR2 LQKENI. The V end lost 1 base, the J end lost 0 bases, and 6 bases lay between the germline ends. The CDR3 spans 14 residues. CDR3 loop: CASSPQEMNTEAFF. The CDR3, as DNA: TGTGCCAGCTCACCACAGGAGATGAACACTGAAGCTTTCTTT.

The genes are TRBV9 and TRBJ1-2; D is uncertain. V shed 3 bases and J shed 5 bases, with 11 bases lying between them. The CDR3 is 13 residues long. CDR1 is SGDLS, CDR2 YYNGEE, per germline. As DNA, the CDR3 is TGTGCCAGCAGCGAGACGGACGGTTATGGCTACACCTTC. This sequence encodes CASSETDGYGYTF.

The rearrangement uses TRBV15 and TRBJ2-2, with 11 bases lining up with TRBD2. The J segment lost 4 bases and the V segment lost 2 bases, leaving 3 bases of the junction unmatched. The CDR3 has 16 residues. Germline CDR1 and CDR2: LNHNV and YYDKDF (reference sequence). The CDR3 DNA follows: TGTGCCACCAGCAGACGACTAGCGGGGAGCACCGGGGAGCTGTTTTTT. Its translation: CATSRRLAGSTGELFF.

The chain links TRBV2 to TRBJ1-1; 7 nucleotides align to TRBD1. The CDR3 is 14 residues long. CDR1 is SNHLY, CDR2 FYNNEI, per germline. With V trimmed by 6 bases and J by 2 bases, 6 bases remained unmatched. This CDR3 reads CASRGGTENTEAFF. As DNA, the CDR3 is TGTGCCAGCAGGGGGGGGACAGAAAACACTGAAGCTTTCTTT.